The present T cell receptor beta chain was sequenced within a study of cytomegalovirus exposure and HLA in healthy donors. Deletions cut 5 bases from V and 5 bases from J, with 12 bases between. CDR1 SGHTA and CDR2 FQGNSA come from the germline V gene. The CDR3 covers 13 residues. Findings and caveats of the study: A classifier reportedly called cytomegalovirus status with high sensitivity and specificity.

Regarding this clone: The antigen remains undetermined.

With 60 Vbeta and 13 Jbeta primers, the PCR was carried out. Clones were read by immunoSEQ multiplex PCR, and TCRdb kept only the in-frame ones, dropping some. The table has some 120,000 clones, approximately 80% seen once. Sequenced sample: PBMCs. The sequence was collected from a male donor in good health and CMV-seropositive. This chain connects TRBV7-2 to TRBJ1-2; D remains ambiguous. The CDR3 nucleotides are TGTGCCAGCAGCCACAGCCGGGATTATGGCTACACCTTC. Encoded protein: CASSHSRDYGYTF.